This is a list of T cell receptor beta chains from one sample in a study of control samples from healthy donors and cancer patients. Measured with immunoSEQ multiplex PCR; TCRdb has only the in-frame clones, and not every one. The sample holds about 120,000 clones, around 88% seen once. The sample comprised blood. The source is a man aged 35-49 years in good health. The CDR3 runs from the conserved cysteine through the conserved F or W. D genes are given only for firm matches. A row's size may be missing; if present it is once, few, many or a size class.

>TRBV6-6|TRBJ1-5|NA|few
TGTGCCAGCTCCCGCGAGGGAATACGCAATCAGCCCCAGCATTTT
CASSREGIRNQPQHF
>TRBV7-2|TRBJ1-6|NA|NA
TGTGCCAGCAGCCCCAGACAGTTCAATTCACCCCTCCACTTT
CASSPRQFNSPLHF
>TRBV5-1|TRBJ2-2|TRBD1|NA
TGCGCCAGCAGCTTGTCACGGGACAGGGCATACGCGAACACCGGGGAGCTGTTTTTT
CASSLSRDRAYANTGELFF
>TRBV11-3|TRBJ2-2|NA|NA
TGTGCCAGCAGCTCCCAAAACACCGGGGAGCTGTTTTTT
CASSSQNTGELFF
>TRBV30|TRBJ2-2|NA|NA
TGTGCCTGGAGTGGGGGGGTTGGCACCGGGGAGCTGTTTTTT
CAWSGGVGTGELFF
>TRBV5-1|TRBJ1-2|NA|NA
TGCGCCAGCAGCTTGGACAGGACTTATGGCTACACCTTC
CASSLDRTYGYTF
>TRBV10-1|TRBJ1-1|NA|NA
TGCGCCAGCAGTGACGGGGGCGCGGACACTGAAGCTTTCTTT
CASSDGGADTEAFF
>TRBV12-3/TRBV12-4|TRBJ1-2|NA|NA
TGTGCCAGCAGTTTCGCCGGGACTTTTTTCAACACCTTC
CASSFAGTFFNTF
>TRBV12-3/TRBV12-4|TRBJ1-5|NA|few
TGTGCCAGCACTTGGACAGTTAATCAGCCCCAGCATTTT
CASTWTVNQPQHF
>TRBV30|TRBJ1-1|NA|NA
TGTGCCTGGACAGAGGGGGGTTCTATCCCTGAAGCTTTCTTT
CAWTEGGSIPEAFF
>TRBV4-1|TRBJ1-2|NA|NA
TGCGCCAGCAGCCCCGGACAGCTTCAGAACTATGGCTACACCTTC
CASSPGQLQNYGYTF
>TRBV12-3/TRBV12-4|TRBJ1-1|TRBD1|NA
TGTGCCAGCAGTCGGGCAGGGACAGCTGAAGCTTTCTTT
CASSRAGTAEAFF
>TRBV6-5|TRBJ1-2|NA|NA
TGTGCCAGCAGTTACGGCGGAAGCTACACCTTC
CASSYGGSYTF
>TRBV3-1/TRBV3-2|TRBJ1-4|TRBD1|NA
TGTGCCAGCAGCCACGGACAGGGGGCCGGAAAACTGTTTTTT
CASSHGQGAGKLFF
>TRBV11-2|TRBJ1-1|NA|NA
TGTGCCAGCAGCGGGACGGGGAGAACTGAAGCTTTCTTT
CASSGTGRTEAFF
>TRBV13|TRBJ1-3|NA|NA
TGTGCCAGCAGCTTAGACGCCGGTGGAAACACCATATATTTT
CASSLDAGGNTIYF
>TRBV6-5|TRBJ1-5|TRBD1|NA
TGTGCCAGCAGACCGGGACAGGGGGTCAATCAGCCCCAGCATTTT
CASRPGQGVNQPQHF
>TRBV2|TRBJ1-6|TRBD1|NA
TGTGCCAGCGCGGTGACAGGGGGCCCTAATTCACCCCTCCACTTT
CASAVTGGPNSPLHF
>TRBV11-3|TRBJ1-5|NA|NA
TGTGCCAGCAGCCTTACTGGGACTCAGCCCCAGCATTTT
CASSLTGTQPQHF
>TRBV5-1|TRBJ2-7|NA|NA
TGCGCCAGCAGCTCGGAGGGCGGGACGGTGTACTTC
CASSSEGGTVYF
>TRBV7-8|TRBJ2-3|TRBD2|NA
TGTGCCAGCAGCTTAGCAGGACTAGCGAGCGATACGCAGTATTTT
CASSLAGLASDTQYF
>TRBV7-9|TRBJ1-6|NA|NA
TGTGCCAGCAGCTTTGGACCAAGTCCGGAGAATTCACCCCTCCACTTT
CASSFGPSPENSPLHF
>TRBV15|TRBJ1-2|NA|NA
TGTGCCACCAGCAGCAGGGATGGGCATGGCTACACCTTC
CATSSRDGHGYTF
>TRBV7-2|TRBJ1-1|NA|NA
TGTGCCAGCAGTCAACACGGGGGGAACACTGAAGCTTTCTTT
CASSQHGGNTEAFF
>TRBV4-3|TRBJ2-1|NA|NA
TGCGCCAGCAGCCAAGATCAGACAGTCCCCTACAATGAGCAGTTCTTC
CASSQDQTVPYNEQFF
>TRBV4-2|TRBJ1-1|NA|NA
TGTGCCAGCACCAACGCAGGGTCGGGGACTGAAGCTTTCTTT
CASTNAGSGTEAFF
>TRBV4-1|TRBJ2-7|TRBD1|NA
TGCGCCAGCAGCCAAGTGAGACAGGGTGGCGAGCAGTACTTC
CASSQVRQGGEQYF
>TRBV5-4|TRBJ1-2|TRBD1|NA
TGTGCCAGCAGCCCGGGACAGGGTATCAGCTACACCTTC
CASSPGQGISYTF
>TRBV19|TRBJ1-1|NA|NA
TGTGCCAGTAGTATTTACAAGAACACTGAAGCTTTCTTT
CASSIYKNTEAFF
>TRBV5-1|TRBJ1-1|TRBD1|once
TGCGCCAGCAGCTTTTTGGTGGTTGGGACAGGGAAAGCTTTCTTT
CASSFLVVGTGKAFF
>TRBV19|TRBJ1-2|NA|NA
TGTGCCAGTAGTATTCAAGTGGAAGGCCCCTATGGCTACACCTTC
CASSIQVEGPYGYTF
>TRBV11-2|TRBJ1-5|NA|NA
TGTGCCAGCAGCAAGGACAGCTATAGCAATCAGCCCCAGCATTTT
CASSKDSYSNQPQHF
>TRBV12-5|TRBJ2-1|TRBD2|NA
TGTGCTAGTGGTTTGACCCGAAGCGGGGGGGTATCCTACAATGAGCAGTTCTTC
CASGLTRSGGVSYNEQFF
>TRBV2|TRBJ1-1|NA|NA
TGTGCCAGCAGTAACCCTAGGGGGGTGAACACTGAAGCTTTCTTT
CASSNPRGVNTEAFF